What follows is one TCR beta chain and its context. The data belong to a study of OX40 agonist ivuxolimab in advanced cancers. Study-wide context: Patients with hepatocellular carcinoma, melanoma, renal cell or head and neck cancer made up the dose-escalation patients. Those enrolled were approximately 78% male, with a mean age of about 60 years and ages from 23 to 79.

CDR3 length: 13 residues. Germline V gene lookup returns CDR1 SGHRS and CDR2 YFSETQ. Trimming removed 0 bases at V and 7 bases at J, with 7 bases between. Clones were read by immunoSEQ multiplex PCR, and TCRdb kept only the in-frame ones, dropping some. The profile shows tens of thousands of clones, approximately 90% of them singletons. Autoimmune disease history or systemic immunosuppression excluded patients. Baseline was the first blood sampling point, followed by cycle 4 day 1 and cycle 7 day 1. This specimen was CD4+ or CD8+ T cells sorted from blood, taken in a trial of the OX40 agonist ivuxolimab. This receptor was identified in an adult with an advanced solid tumor such as melanoma, head and neck, liver or kidney cancer. V gene TRBV5-1 combines with J gene TRBJ2-2; D assignment may be TRBD1 or TRBD2 (6 bases each). The CDR3: CASSLEGGGELFF. In DNA form, the CDR3 reads TGCGCCAGCAGCTTGGAGGGGGGCGGGGAGCTGTTTTTT.